The clone carrying this T cell receptor (beta chain) has a count of ten or more. The antigen is undetermined. Donors were healthy Caucasian individuals from Russia aged roughly 6 to 95. Whenever a sample was processed, at least 6 million PBMCs were isolated. CDR3 length: 14 residues. A second PCR, run for 7 to 11 cycles, used a sample-barcoded 5' primer plus a J-beta primer mix. Carrying 12 random nucleotides, a template-switch adaptor labeled each individual cDNA molecule. Each CDR3 protein is one row after TCRdb ran MiXCR on the 5' RACE reads. The data hold roughly 650,000 distinct CDR3 sequences, with 32% observed a single time. This specimen comes from a study of blood T cells in healthy people across ages. The study's findings and limits: TCR beta diversity tracked closely with naive T cell percentage.

Sequencing was done on a sample of blood. The chain employs TRBV21-1 and TRBJ2-3. TRBV21-1 is designated a pseudogene. The TCR was taken from an elderly woman in good health. CDR3 in DNA: TGTGCCAGCAGCAAACCGCCTTTTAGAGATACGCAGTATTTT. Amino acid sequence: CASSKPPFRDTQYF.